This TCR beta chain was identified in a study of glioma-infiltrating T cells after dendritic cell vaccination (dated by TCRdb to 2016 to 2017). Study-level background: A cohort of some 15 glioblastoma patients from Phase I and II dendritic cell vaccination trials was included, of whom 9 were newly diagnosed and 6 had recurrent disease. The vaccine consisted of monocyte-derived dendritic cells cultured approximately 7 days with IL-4 and GM-CSF, then pulsed overnight with autologous tumor lysate. In glioblastoma patients vaccinated with dendritic cells, deep sequencing of TCR beta CDR3 regions served to measure tumor-infiltrating lymphocyte content and to compare repertoires between tumor and blood. Patients received three intradermal dendritic cell vaccine injections at biweekly intervals in the arm below the axilla. Survival after dendritic cell vaccination was correlated with TCR sequencing metrics, such as TIL content and the overlap between tumor and blood repertoires. Between the early 2000s and the early 2010s, the patients were given dendritic cell vaccination pulsed with autologous tumor lysate.

Paper-wide results and their limitations: The cohort was small and heterogeneous, and full blood and tumor sets were available for few patients, with initial-recurrent tumor pairs available for even fewer patients. Longer time to progression and overall survival after dendritic cell vaccination were predicted by higher estimated pretreatment TIL content. The TCR overlap response model with three groups was called speculative and said to need prospective validation. TCR clonality showed no direct relationship with survival, which suggests that a diverse polyclonal response may matter.

Using the immunoSEQ assay, TCRB CDR3 regions were amplified from approximately 2.1 micrograms of genomic DNA, or from all available DNA when less than that was on hand. The multiplex PCR employed 60 forward primers targeting TCR V beta segments and 13 reverse primers targeting J beta segments. To estimate the number of reads per starting template, synthetic control templates were added to each sample at limiting dilution. The Illumina HiSeq System generated 87 bp sequencing reads. From the authors' description of their analysis: To remove PCR and sequencing errors, closely related sequences were merged with a nearest neighbor algorithm. TCR overlap was measured as the percentage of unique tumor TCR beta sequences that were also present in the peripheral blood of the same patient. TCRdb took this table from immuneACCESS and kept in-frame rearrangements with V and J called. Such tables lack part of the clones; where checked against another copy, unresolved V genes explain under half of the gap, and the rest is unexplained. V and J calls and clone size come straight from that table; D and trimming were deduced from the DNA. This sample lists under 100,000 clones; more than 70% were detected once. The top ten clonotypes cover 2.5% to 3% of the sample.

Including the terminal cysteine and phenylalanine, the CDR3 comprises 16 residues. Only the CDR3 part of the read is kept: 48 bases, read in frame from the first base. For this chain, trimming is 5 bases at the V end and 7 bases at the J end, and the number of junction bases without a gene match is 11. Sequences SGHTA (CDR1) and FQGTGA (CDR2) are obtained from the germline V gene. Details on this clone: Its antigen is currently not known. Base qualities are missing; no much larger clone stands one base away.

Patients were selected for having adequate residual fresh-frozen tumor tissue and more than two years of available survival data. Although molecular status otherwise differed among the glioblastoma patients, no patient had an isocitrate dehydrogenase mutation. PBMC collection took place before vaccination, two weeks after the third vaccination, and at tumor progression if progression occurred. The Qiagen DNeasy Blood extraction Kit was used to extract genomic DNA. The chain is assembled from TRBV7-3 and TRBJ2-2; 9 of the junction bases match TRBD2. The receptor's source is a human donor with glioblastoma. The material sequenced was blood, taken before dendritic cell vaccination. The DNA sequence is given as TGTGCCAGCAGCCCATCGGCGGGAGGGAGGGGCGGGGAGCTGTTTTTT. Translated, it reads CASSPSAGGRGGELFF.